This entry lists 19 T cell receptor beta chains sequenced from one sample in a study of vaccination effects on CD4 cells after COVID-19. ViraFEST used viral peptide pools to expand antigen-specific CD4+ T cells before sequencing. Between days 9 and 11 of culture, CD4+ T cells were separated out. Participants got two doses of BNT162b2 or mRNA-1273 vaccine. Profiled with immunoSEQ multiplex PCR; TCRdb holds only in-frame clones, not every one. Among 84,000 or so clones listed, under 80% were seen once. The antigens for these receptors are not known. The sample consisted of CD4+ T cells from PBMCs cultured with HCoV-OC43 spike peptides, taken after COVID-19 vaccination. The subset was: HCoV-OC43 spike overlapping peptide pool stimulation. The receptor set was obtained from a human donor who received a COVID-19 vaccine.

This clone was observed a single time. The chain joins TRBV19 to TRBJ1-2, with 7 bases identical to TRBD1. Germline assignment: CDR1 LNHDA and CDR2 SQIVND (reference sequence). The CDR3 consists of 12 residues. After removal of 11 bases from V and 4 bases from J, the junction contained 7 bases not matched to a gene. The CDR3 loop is CAASGQFYGYTF. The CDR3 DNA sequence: TGTGCCGCCTCGGGACAGTTCTATGGCTACACCTTC.

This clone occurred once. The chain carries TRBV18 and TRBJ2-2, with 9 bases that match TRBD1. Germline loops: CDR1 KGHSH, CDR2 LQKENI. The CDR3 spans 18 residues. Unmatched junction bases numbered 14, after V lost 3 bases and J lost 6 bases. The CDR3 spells CASSPFQLGQGISGELFF. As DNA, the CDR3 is TGTGCCAGCTCACCTTTCCAGCTCGGACAGGGGATTTCCGGGGAGCTGTTTTTT.

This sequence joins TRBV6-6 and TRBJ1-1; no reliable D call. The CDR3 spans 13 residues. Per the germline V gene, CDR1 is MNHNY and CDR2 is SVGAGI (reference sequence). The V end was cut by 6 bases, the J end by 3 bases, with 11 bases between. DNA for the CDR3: TGTGCCAGCAGCCGCCTAAGGGACACTGAAGCTTTCTTT. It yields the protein CASSRLRDTEAFF.

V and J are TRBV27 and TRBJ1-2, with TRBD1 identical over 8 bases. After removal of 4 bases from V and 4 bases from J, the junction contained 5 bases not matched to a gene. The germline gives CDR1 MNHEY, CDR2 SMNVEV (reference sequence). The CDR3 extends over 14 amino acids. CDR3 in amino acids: CASSSRGRVYGYTF. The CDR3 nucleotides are TGTGCCAGCAGTTCCAGGGGGCGGGTCTATGGCTACACCTTC.

The CDR3 DNA sequence: TGTGCCAGCAGCGTTCAAGAGACCCAGTACTTC. It translates to CASSVQETQYF. The chain employs TRBV5-6 and TRBJ2-5; no firm D call. Trimming pared 4 bases from V and 2 bases from J, leaving 3 bases between. CDR1 and CDR2 from the germline V gene are SGHDT and YYEEEE. This CDR3 region has 11 residues.

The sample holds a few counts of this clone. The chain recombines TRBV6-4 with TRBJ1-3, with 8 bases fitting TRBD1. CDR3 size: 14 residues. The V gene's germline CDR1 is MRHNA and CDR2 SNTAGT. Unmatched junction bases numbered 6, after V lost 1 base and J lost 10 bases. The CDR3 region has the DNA TGTGCCAGCAGTGACTACAGGGGGGTACGGACCATATATTTT. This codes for CASSDYRGVRTIYF.

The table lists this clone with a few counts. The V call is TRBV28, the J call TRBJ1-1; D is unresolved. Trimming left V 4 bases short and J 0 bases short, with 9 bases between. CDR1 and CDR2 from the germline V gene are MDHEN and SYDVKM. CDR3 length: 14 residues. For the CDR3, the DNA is TGTGCCAGCAGTTCGGTCAGCATGAACACTGAAGCTTTCTTT. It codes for CASSSVSMNTEAFF.

The CDR3 spells CASSLLAGSTDTQYF. The DNA of the CDR3 is TGTGCCAGCAGCTTACTAGCGGGGAGCACAGATACGCAGTATTTT. The chain has TRBV7-7 and TRBJ2-3; 9 positions match TRBD2. CDR3 length: 15 amino acids. CDR1 SSHAT and CDR2 FNYEAQ come from the germline V gene (reference sequence). J gave up 0 bases and V 2 bases, and 0 bases lay outside the gene matches. Full variable domain (outside the CDR3, taken from reference TRBV7-7 and TRBJ2-3): GAGVSQSPRYKVTKRGQDVTLRCDPISSHATLYWYQQALGQGPEFLTYFNYEAQPDKSGLPSDRFSAERPEGSISTLTIQRTEQRDSAMYRCASSLLAGSTDTQYFGPGTRLTVL.

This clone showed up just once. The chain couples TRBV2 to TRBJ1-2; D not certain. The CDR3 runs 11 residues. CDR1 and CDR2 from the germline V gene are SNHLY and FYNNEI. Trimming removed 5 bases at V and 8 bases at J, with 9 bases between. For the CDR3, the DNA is TGTGCCAGCAGTCGCCCCGGAGGCTACACCTTC. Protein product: CASSRPGGYTF.

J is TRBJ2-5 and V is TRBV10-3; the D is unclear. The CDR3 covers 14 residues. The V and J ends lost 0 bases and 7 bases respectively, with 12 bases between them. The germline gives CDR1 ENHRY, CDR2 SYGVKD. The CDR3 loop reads CAISESGTTGTQYF. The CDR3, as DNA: TGTGCCATCAGTGAGTCGGGCACGACGGGGACCCAGTACTTC.

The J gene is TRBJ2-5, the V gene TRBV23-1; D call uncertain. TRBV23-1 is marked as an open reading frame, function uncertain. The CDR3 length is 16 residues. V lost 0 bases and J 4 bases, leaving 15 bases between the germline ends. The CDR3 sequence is CASSQSWQLSPETQYF. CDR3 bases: TGCGCCAGCAGTCAATCCTGGCAGCTAAGCCCAGAGACCCAGTACTTC.

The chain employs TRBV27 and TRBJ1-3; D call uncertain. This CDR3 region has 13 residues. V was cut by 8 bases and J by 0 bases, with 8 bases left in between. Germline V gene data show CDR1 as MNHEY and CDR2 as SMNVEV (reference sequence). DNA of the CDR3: TGTGCCAGCCGCTTCAGCTCTGGAAACACCATATATTTT. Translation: CASRFSSGNTIYF.

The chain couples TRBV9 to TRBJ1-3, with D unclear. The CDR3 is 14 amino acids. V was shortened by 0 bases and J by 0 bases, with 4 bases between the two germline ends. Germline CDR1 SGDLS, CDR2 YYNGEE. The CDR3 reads CASSVGLSGNTIYF. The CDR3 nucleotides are TGTGCCAGCAGCGTAGGGCTCTCTGGAAACACCATATATTTT. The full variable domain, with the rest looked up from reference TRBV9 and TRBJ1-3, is DSGVTQTPKHLITATGQRVTLRCSPRSGDLSVYWYQQSLDQGLQFLIQYYNGEERAKGNILERFSAQQFPDLHSELNLSSLELGDSALYFCASSVGLSGNTIYFGEGSWLTVV.

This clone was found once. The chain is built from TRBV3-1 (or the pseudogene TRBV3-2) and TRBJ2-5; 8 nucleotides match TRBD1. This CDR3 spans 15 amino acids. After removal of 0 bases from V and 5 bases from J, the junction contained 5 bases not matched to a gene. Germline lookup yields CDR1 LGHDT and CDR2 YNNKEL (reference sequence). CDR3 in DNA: TGTGCCAGCAGCCAAGATCTCAGGGGGCAGGAGACCCAGTACTTC. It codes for CASSQDLRGQETQYF.

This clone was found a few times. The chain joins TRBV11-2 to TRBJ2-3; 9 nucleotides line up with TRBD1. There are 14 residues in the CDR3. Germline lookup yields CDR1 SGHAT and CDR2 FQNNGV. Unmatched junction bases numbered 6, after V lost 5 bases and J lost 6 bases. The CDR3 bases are TGTGCCAGCAGCCTCGGGACAGGGCCGGATACGCAGTATTTT. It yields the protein CASSLGTGPDTQYF.

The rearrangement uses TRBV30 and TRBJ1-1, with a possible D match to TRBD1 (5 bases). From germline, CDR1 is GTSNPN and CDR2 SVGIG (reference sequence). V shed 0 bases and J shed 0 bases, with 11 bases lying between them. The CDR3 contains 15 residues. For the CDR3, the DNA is TGTGCCTGGAGTGTAGAACCAGGGTTGAACACTGAAGCTTTCTTT. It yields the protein CAWSVEPGLNTEAFF.

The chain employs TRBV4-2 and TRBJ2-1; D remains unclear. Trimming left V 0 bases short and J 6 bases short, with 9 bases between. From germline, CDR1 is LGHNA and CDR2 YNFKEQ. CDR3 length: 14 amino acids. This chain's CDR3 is CASSQDHGLNEQFF. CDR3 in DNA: TGTGCCAGCAGCCAAGATCACGGGCTCAATGAGCAGTTCTTC.

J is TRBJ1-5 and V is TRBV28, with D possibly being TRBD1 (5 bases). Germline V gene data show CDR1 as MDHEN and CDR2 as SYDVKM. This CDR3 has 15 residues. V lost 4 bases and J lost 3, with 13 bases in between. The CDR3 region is CASSSPTGSNQPQHF. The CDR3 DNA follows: TGTGCCAGCAGTTCCCCCACAGGATCCAATCAGCCCCAGCATTTT.

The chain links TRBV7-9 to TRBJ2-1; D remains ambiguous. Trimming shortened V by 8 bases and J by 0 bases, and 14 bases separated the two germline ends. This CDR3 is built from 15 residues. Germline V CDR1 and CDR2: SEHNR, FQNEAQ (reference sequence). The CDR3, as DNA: TGTGCCAGCCTACTAACGGTGAGCTCCTACAATGAGCAGTTCTTC. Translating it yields CASLLTVSSYNEQFF.